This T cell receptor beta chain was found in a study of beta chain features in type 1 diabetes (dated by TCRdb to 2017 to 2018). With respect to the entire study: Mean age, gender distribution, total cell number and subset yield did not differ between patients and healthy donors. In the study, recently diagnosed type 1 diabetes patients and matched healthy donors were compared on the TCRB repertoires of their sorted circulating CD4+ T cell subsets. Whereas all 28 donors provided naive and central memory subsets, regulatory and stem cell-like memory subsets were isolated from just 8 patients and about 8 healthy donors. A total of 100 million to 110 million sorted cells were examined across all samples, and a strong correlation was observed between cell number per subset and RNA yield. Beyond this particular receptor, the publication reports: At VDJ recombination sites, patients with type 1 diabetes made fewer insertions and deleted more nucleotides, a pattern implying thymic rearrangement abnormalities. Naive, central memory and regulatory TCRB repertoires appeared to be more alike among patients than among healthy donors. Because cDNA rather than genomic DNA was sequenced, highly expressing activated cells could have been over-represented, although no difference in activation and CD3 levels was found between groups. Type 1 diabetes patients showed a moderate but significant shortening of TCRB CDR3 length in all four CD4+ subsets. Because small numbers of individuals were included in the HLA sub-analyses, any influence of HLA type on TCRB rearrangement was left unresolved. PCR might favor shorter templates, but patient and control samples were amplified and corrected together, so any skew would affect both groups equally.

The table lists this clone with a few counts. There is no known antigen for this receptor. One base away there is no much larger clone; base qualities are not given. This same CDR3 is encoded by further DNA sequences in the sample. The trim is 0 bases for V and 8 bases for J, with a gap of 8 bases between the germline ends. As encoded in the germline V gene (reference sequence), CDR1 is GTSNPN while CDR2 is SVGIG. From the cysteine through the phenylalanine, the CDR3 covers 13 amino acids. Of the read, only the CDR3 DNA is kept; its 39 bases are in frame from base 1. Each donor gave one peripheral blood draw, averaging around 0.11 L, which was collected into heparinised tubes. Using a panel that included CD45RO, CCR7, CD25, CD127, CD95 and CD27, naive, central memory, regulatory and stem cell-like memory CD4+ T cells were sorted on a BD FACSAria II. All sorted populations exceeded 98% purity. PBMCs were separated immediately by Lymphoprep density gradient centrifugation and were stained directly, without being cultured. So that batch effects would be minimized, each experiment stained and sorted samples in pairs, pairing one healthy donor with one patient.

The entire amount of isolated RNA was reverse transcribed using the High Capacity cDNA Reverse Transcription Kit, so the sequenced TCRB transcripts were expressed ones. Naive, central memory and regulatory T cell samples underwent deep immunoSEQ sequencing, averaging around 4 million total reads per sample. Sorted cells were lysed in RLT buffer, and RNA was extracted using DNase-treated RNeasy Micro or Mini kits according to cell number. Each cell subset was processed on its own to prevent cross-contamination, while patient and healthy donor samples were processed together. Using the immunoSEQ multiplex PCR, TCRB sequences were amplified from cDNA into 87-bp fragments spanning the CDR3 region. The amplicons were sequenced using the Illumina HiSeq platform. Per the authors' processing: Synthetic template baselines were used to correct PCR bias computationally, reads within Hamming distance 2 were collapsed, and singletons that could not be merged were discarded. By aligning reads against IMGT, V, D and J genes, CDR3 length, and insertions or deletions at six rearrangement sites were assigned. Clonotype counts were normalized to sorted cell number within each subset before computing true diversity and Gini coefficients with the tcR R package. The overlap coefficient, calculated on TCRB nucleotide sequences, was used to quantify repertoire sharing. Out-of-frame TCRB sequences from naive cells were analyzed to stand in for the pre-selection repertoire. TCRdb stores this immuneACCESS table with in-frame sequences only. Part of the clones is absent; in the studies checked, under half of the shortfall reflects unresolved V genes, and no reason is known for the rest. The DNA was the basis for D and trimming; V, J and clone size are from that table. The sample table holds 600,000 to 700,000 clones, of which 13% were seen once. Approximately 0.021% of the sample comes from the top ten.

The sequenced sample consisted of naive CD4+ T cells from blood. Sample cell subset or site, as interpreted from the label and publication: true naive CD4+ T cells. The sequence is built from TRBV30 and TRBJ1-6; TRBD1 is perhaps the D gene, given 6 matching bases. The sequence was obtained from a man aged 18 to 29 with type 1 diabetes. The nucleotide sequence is TGTGCCTGGAGTGTGACAGGCGATTCACCCCTCCACTTT. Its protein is CAWSVTGDSPLHF.